The 23 T cell receptor beta chains below were found in one sample sequenced in a study of graft-versus-host responses after intestinal transplantation. The repertoire was sequenced with immunoSEQ multiplex PCR; TCRdb's copy has only in-frame clones and lacks some. There are about 97,000 clones in the sample; 91% occur only once, and about 0.18% lies in the top ten. These receptors have no identified antigens. Sample: unstimulated CD4+ T cells sorted from spleen or lymph node cells, taken before transplant. The receptor set was obtained from a human donor who was the organ donor for an intestinal transplant.

The chain is built from TRBV7-3 and TRBJ2-3, with 9 bases that match TRBD1. The ends lost 1 base at V and 6 bases at J; junction bases unmatched: 8. The CDR3 length is 16 residues. Per the germline V gene, CDR1 is SGHTA and CDR2 is FQGTGA. The CDR3 loop reads CASSLRGTGLGDTQYF. The CDR3 bases are TGTGCCAGCAGCTTAAGGGGGACAGGGCTGGGGGATACGCAGTATTTT.

The chain is built from TRBV29-1 and TRBJ1-4; 9 bases are a match to TRBD1. The CDR3 contains 13 residues. CDR1 SQVTM and CDR2 ANQGSEA come from the germline V gene. The V segment lost 7 bases and the J segment 8 bases; nucleotides outside the gene matches: 8. The CDR3 DNA reads TGCAGCGCCGCACAGGGGGCGGAAGAAAAACTGTTTTTT. Its protein is CSAAQGAEEKLFF. The complete variable domain, with remaining parts taken from reference TRBV29-1 and TRBJ1-4, reads SAVISQKPSRDICQRGTSLTIQCQVDSQVTMMFWYRQQPGQSLTLIATANQGSEATYESGFVIDKFPISRPNLTFSTLTVSNMSPEDSSIYLCSAAQGAEEKLFFGSGTQLSVL.

This clone was recorded only once. The chain uses TRBV28 and TRBJ2-3, with 16 bases aligning to TRBD2. V trimming: 6 bases; J trimming: 2 bases; junction bases outside the gene matches: 8. The V gene's germline CDR1 is MDHEN and CDR2 SYDVKM. This CDR3 has 18 amino acids. The CDR3 nucleotides are TGTGCCAGCAGCCCCGGGACTAGCGGGGGGGCGTTCACAGATACGCAGTATTTT. This gives the protein CASSPGTSGGAFTDTQYF.

The chain combines TRBV27 with TRBJ1-2; 8 nucleotides agree with TRBD1. Germline V gene data show CDR1 as MNHEY and CDR2 as SMNVEV (reference sequence). The CDR3 runs to 14 residues. The trim removed 2 bases at V and 6 bases at J, leaving 5 bases unmatched. This chain's CDR3 is CASSLVQGAHGYTF. The DNA for the CDR3 is TGTGCCAGCAGTTTAGTCCAGGGGGCCCATGGCTACACCTTC.

This rearrangement joins TRBV5-8 to TRBJ2-5; perhaps TRBD2 as D (5 bases). Per germline, CDR1 SGHTS and CDR2 YDEGEE. The CDR3 has 13 amino acids. Trimming shortened V by 5 bases and J by 2 bases, and 10 bases separated the two germline ends. CDR3 sequence (DNA): TGTGCCAGCAGGACCGGGATTCAAGAGACCCAGTACTTC. Translated: CASRTGIQETQYF.

V usage is TRBV5-1 and J usage is TRBJ2-3, with 14 bases matching TRBD2. The CDR3 spans 14 residues. Trimming removed 4 bases from V and 9 bases from J; junction bases left unmatched: 4. Germline V lookup: CDR1 SGHRS, CDR2 YFSETQ. DNA for the CDR3: TGCGCCAGCAGCGCGGGACTAGCGGGGGACACGCAGTATTTT. As protein: CASSAGLAGDTQYF.

The rearrangement joins TRBV5-3 to TRBJ2-7; 11 nucleotides match TRBD2. TRBV5-3 is identified as an open reading frame with a role that is uncertain. V was pared by 1 base and J by 4 bases, with 1 base of the junction left unmatched. The CDR3 length is 14 residues. The CDR3: CARSLLAGGYEQYF. Written as DNA, the CDR3 is TGTGCCAGAAGCTTGCTAGCGGGGGGTTACGAGCAGTACTTC.

The chain employs TRBV7-3 and TRBJ2-7; D not certain. Germline assignment: CDR1 SGHTA and CDR2 FQGTGA. The V gene lost 1 base and the J gene lost 6 bases, with 13 bases spanning the gap. CDR3 length: 14 residues. Here the CDR3 DNA reads TGTGCCAGCAGCTTAATCCCCCTAGTGGGCGAGCAGTACTTC. This sequence encodes CASSLIPLVGEQYF.

The chain carries TRBV18 and TRBJ2-2, with 8 bases fitting TRBD1. Germline V gene data show CDR1 as KGHSH and CDR2 as LQKENI. Trimming took 4 bases from V and 6 from J; bases not matched to a gene: 10. The CDR3 sequence is 16 residues long. The DNA of the CDR3 is TGTGCCAGCTCACTCCTCCCATCAGGGGGCCCCGGGGAGCTGTTTTTT. Protein product: CASSLLPSGGPGELFF.

This sequence joins TRBV4-1 and TRBJ1-5, with TRBD1 identical over 9 bases. Germline CDR1 reads MGHRA; CDR2 reads YSYEKL. V lost 4 bases to trimming and J lost 4 bases; unmatched junction nucleotides: 11. The CDR3 runs 17 residues. In nucleotides, the CDR3 is TGCGCCAGCAGCCGAGACCCCGGGACAGGGCAAAATCAGCCCCAGCATTTT. Protein product: CASSRDPGTGQNQPQHF.

V is TRBV4-3 and J is TRBJ2-3, with 11 bases aligning to TRBD2. Germline V gives CDR1 LGHNA, CDR2 YSLEER. The length of the CDR3 is 14 residues. V shed 2 bases, J shed 7 bases, and the junction held 2 bases outside the gene matches. This CDR3 is CASSQTSGGHTQYF. In nucleotides, the CDR3 is TGCGCCAGCAGCCAAACTAGCGGGGGACATACGCAGTATTTT.

This clone appeared once. This chain connects TRBV9 to TRBJ2-2; D might be TRBD1 (5 bases). With 6 bases removed from V and 1 base from J, the gap between germline ends came to 7 bases. Germline V gene lookup returns CDR1 SGDLS and CDR2 YYNGEE. CDR3 length: 13 residues. The CDR3 is CASIQGNTGELFF. The CDR3, as DNA: TGTGCCAGCATCCAGGGGAACACCGGGGAGCTGTTTTTT.

The gene calls are TRBV19 and TRBJ1-1, with D tentatively TRBD1 (5 bases). The CDR3 consists of 14 residues. V dropped 7 bases and J dropped 2 bases, with 14 bases sitting between them. Germline V CDR1 and CDR2: LNHDA, SQIVND (reference sequence). Written as DNA, the CDR3 is TGTGCCAGTAAGCGCGGGGGAGGAAACACTGAAGCTTTCTTT. It is translated as CASKRGGGNTEAFF.

CDR3 in amino acids: CASSLKGGNEQYF. The CDR3, as DNA: TGTGCCAGCAGCTTAAAGGGGGGGAACGAGCAGTACTTC. This chain links TRBV7-3 with TRBJ2-7, with D perhaps TRBD2 (7 bases). The CDR3 contains 13 residues. Germline CDR1 reads SGHTA; CDR2 reads FQGTGA. With 1 base removed from V and 5 bases from J, the gap between germline ends came to 9 bases.

J is TRBJ2-5 and V is TRBV5-1, with 9 bases matching TRBD2. Germline V CDR1 and CDR2: SGHRS, YFSETQ. The junction had 9 bases not matched to a gene; V was cut back by 2 bases and J by 4 bases. The CDR3 sequence is 16 residues long. CDR3 nucleotides: TGCGCCAGCAGCTTCAGAGCGGGGGGCCCTCCAGAGACCCAGTACTTC. It codes for CASSFRAGGPPETQYF.

V gene TRBV6-5 combines with J gene TRBJ2-1; 10 bases match TRBD2. Unmatched junction bases numbered 11, after V lost 8 bases and J lost 7 bases. CDR1 and CDR2 (germline): MNHEY, SVGAGI. The CDR3 extends over 15 amino acids. The CDR3 DNA reads TGTGCCAGCCGCGGAAGCGGGGGGGCCGGTAATGAGCAGTTCTTC. Translating it yields CASRGSGGAGNEQFF.

The chain employs TRBV7-9 and TRBJ1-2, with D perhaps matching TRBD1 (5 bases). The germline V gene has CDR1 SEHNR and CDR2 FQNEAQ (reference sequence). The length of the CDR3 is 19 residues. Trimming cost V 3 bases and J 2 bases, with 25 bases left between them. The CDR3 DNA is TGTGCCAGCAGCTTCAATAGTTTAGGCCCCAGGGAAGGGAACTATGGCTACACCTTC. Protein sequence: CASSFNSLGPREGNYGYTF. Drawing the rest from reference TRBV7-9 and TRBJ1-2, the complete variable domain is DTGVSQNPRHKITKRGQNVTFRCDPISEHNRLYWYRQTLGQGPEFLTYFQNEAQLEKSRLLSDRFSAERPKGSFSTLEIQRTEQGDSAMYLCASSFNSLGPREGNYGYTFGSGTRLTVV.

This clone appeared a few times. This chain uses TRBV6-1 with TRBJ1-2; 7 nucleotides align to TRBD1. Trimming took 0 bases from V and 5 from J; bases not matched to a gene: 6. The CDR3 runs 15 residues. Germline CDR1 reads MNHNS; CDR2 reads SASEGT. CDR3 sequence (DNA): TGTGCCAGCAGTGAAGCTACAGGGGTCTCTTATGGCTACACCTTC. It specifies CASSEATGVSYGYTF.

The chain is built from TRBV5-1 and TRBJ1-1; 9 bases are shared with TRBD1. The CDR3 spans 12 residues. V was clipped by 4 bases and J by 11 bases; unmatched bases: 6. Germline loops: CDR1 SGHRS, CDR2 YFSETQ. The CDR3 DNA is TGCGCCAGCAGCCCCGGGACAGGGTGGGCTTTCTTT. This sequence encodes CASSPGTGWAFF.

This chain links TRBV4-1 with TRBJ2-7; tentatively, D is TRBD2 (5 bases). Germline V gives CDR1 MGHRA, CDR2 YSYEKL. Trimming stripped 0 bases from V and 4 bases from J, with 10 bases between. The CDR3 extends over 14 amino acids. CDR3 DNA: TGCGCCAGCAGCCAAGAAGGAAGGAGGTACGAGCAGTACTTC. It yields the protein CASSQEGRRYEQYF.

A single count supports this clone. J is TRBJ2-5 and V is TRBV29-1; D might be TRBD2 (6 bases). The end of the DNA is better explained by TRBJ2-7, so the J call may be wrong. The CDR3 sequence is 14 residues long. Germline CDR1 is SQVTM and CDR2 is ANQGSEA. Here the CDR3 DNA reads TGCAGCGTTGAAACGGGAGATCTTATTTACGAGCAGTACTTC. It codes for CSVETGDLIYEQYF.

The chain joins TRBV9 to TRBJ2-1, with TRBD2 matching 11 bases. The CDR3 is 18 amino acids. J was trimmed by 7 bases and V by 0 bases; bases with no gene match: 12. CDR1 is SGDLS and CDR2 is YYNGEE in the germline V gene. In nucleotides, the CDR3 is TGTGCCAGCAGCGTAGTCCCTAGCGGGGGGACACGCTTTAATGAGCAGTTCTTC. This translates into CASSVVPSGGTRFNEQFF. The whole variable domain, remainder taken from reference TRBV9 and TRBJ2-1, is DSGVTQTPKHLITATGQRVTLRCSPRSGDLSVYWYQQSLDQGLQFLIQYYNGEERAKGNILERFSAQQFPDLHSELNLSSLELGDSALYFCASSVVPSGGTRFNEQFFGPGTRLTVL.

This chain links TRBV7-8 with TRBJ2-4; D is possibly TRBD2 (5 bases). V lost 2 bases to trimming and J lost 6 bases, with 11 bases between them. This CDR3 spans 14 amino acids. CDR1 SGHVS and CDR2 FQNEAQ come from the germline V gene. This CDR3 reads CASSLPEGGNIQYF. CDR3 sequence (DNA): TGTGCCAGCAGCTTACCCGAGGGCGGAAACATTCAGTACTTC.